Sequencing of this TCR beta chain was carried out in a study of technical replicates of blood from a handful of donors. Germline V gives CDR1 MNHEY, CDR2 SVGAGI. The CDR3 contains 13 residues. With V trimmed by 8 bases and J by 4 bases, 4 bases remained unmatched. TCRdb keeps only in-frame clones here, not all; method: immunoSEQ multiplex PCR. The repertoire holds just over 70,000 clones, with roughly 94% as singletons. The TCR sequence derives from a human donor in good health. The V and J genes are TRBV6-5 and TRBJ1-5; 8 bases are shared with TRBD1. Sequenced material: T cells isolated from PBMCs. The CDR3 DNA follows: TGTGCCAGCGGACAGGGTATTAATCAGCCCCAGCATTTT. Protein sequence: CASGQGINQPQHF.